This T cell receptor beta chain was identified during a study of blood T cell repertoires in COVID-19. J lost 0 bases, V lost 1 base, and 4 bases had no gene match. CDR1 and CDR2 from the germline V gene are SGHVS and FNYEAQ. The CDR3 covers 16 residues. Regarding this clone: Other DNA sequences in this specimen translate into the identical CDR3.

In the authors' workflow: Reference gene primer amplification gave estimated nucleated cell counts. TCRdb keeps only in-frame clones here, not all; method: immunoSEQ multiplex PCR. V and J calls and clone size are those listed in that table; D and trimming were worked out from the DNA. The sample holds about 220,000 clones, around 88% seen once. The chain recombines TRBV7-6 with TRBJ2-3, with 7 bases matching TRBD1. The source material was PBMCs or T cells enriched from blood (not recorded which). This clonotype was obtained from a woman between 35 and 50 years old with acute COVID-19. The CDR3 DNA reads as TGTGCCAGCAGCTTAGGGGCAGGGGGAAGCACAGATACGCAGTATTTT. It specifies CASSLGAGGSTDTQYF.